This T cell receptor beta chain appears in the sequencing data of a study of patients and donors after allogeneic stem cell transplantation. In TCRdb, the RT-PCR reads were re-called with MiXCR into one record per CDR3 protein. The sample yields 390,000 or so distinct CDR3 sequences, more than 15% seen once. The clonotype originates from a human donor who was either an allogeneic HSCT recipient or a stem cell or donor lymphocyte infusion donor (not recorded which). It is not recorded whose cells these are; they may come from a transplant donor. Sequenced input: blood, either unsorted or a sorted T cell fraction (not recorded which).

The DNA for the CDR3 is TGTGCCAGCAGCTCGTTGACAGGAACAGAGACCCAGTACTTC. Protein sequence: CASSSLTGTETQYF. The rearrangement joins TRBV7-9 to TRBJ2-5; TRBD1 is a possible D gene (6 bases). The germline V gene has CDR1 SEHNR and CDR2 FQNEAQ (reference sequence). The V end was cut by 4 bases, the J end by 4 bases, with 13 bases between. The CDR3 is made up of 14 amino acids.